This passage covers 29 T cell receptor beta chains from one sample sequenced in a study of cytomegalovirus exposure and HLA in healthy donors. It was with 60 Vbeta and 13 Jbeta primers that the PCR ran. Produced via immunoSEQ multiplex PCR; TCRdb's table is partial and in-frame only. The sample shows roughly 150,000 clones, about 72% of them seen only once. The sample taken for sequencing was PBMCs. All receptors come from a man aged 50-59 years in good health and CMV-seropositive.

The chain recombines TRBV30 with TRBJ1-2, with D perhaps TRBD1 (6 bases). This CDR3 contains 13 residues. Germline-derived CDR1 and CDR2 are GTSNPN and SVGIG (reference sequence). Trimming pared 1 base from V and 4 bases from J, leaving 10 bases between. The CDR3: CAWSDTGSYGYTF. CDR3 nucleotides: TGTGCCTGGAGTGATACAGGGAGCTATGGCTACACCTTC. Supplemented by reference TRBV30 and TRBJ1-2, the full variable domain reads SQTIHQWPATLVQPVGSPLSLECTVEGTSNPNLYWYRQAAGRGLQLLFYSVGIGQISSEVPQNLSASRPQDRQFILSSKKLLLSDSGFYLCAWSDTGSYGYTFGSGTRLTVV.

This clone was observed a few times. The CDR3: CASSFRTGNSPLHF. The CDR3, as DNA: TGTGCCAGCAGTTTTCGGACGGGGAATTCACCCCTCCACTTT. V usage is TRBV28 and J usage is TRBJ1-6; D unclear. The CDR3 consists of 14 residues. Germline V lookup: CDR1 MDHEN, CDR2 SYDVKM. V was clipped by 3 bases and J by 7 bases, with 10 bases between them.

This clone showed up just a few times. The chain joins TRBV6-5 to TRBJ2-1, with a weak D call TRBD1 (6 bases). The CDR3 contains 13 residues. The germline V and J ends were trimmed by 5 bases and 4 bases, with 9 bases remaining between them. Looked up from germline, CDR1 is MNHEY and CDR2 is SVGAGI. CDR3 sequence (DNA): TGTGCCAGCAGTGCGACAGGTTACAATGAGCAGTTCTTC. Translation: CASSATGYNEQFF.

The V gene is TRBV5-6, the J gene TRBJ2-3; tentative D call: TRBD1 (7 bases). CDR1 SGHDT and CDR2 YYEEEE come from the germline V gene. With 4 bases removed from V and 1 base from J, the gap between germline ends came to 13 bases. The CDR3 runs to 15 residues. CDR3 amino acids: CASSLGGGGTDTQYF. The CDR3, as DNA: TGTGCCAGCAGCCTCGGAGGGGGCGGCACAGATACGCAGTATTTT.

This clone was picked up one time. The chain employs TRBV5-1 and TRBJ2-7; 9 bases match TRBD1. Germline CDR1 SGHRS, CDR2 YFSETQ. J was trimmed by 6 bases and V by 0 bases; bases with no gene match: 7. The CDR3 totals 15 residues. The CDR3 loop is CASSLEGTGKGEQYF. Written as DNA, the CDR3 is TGCGCCAGCAGCTTGGAGGGGACAGGGAAAGGCGAGCAGTACTTC.

V usage is TRBV10-2 and J usage is TRBJ2-7, with 9 nucleotides matching TRBD1. Trimming took 9 bases from V and 3 from J; bases not matched to a gene: 3. Germline V gives CDR1 WSHSY, CDR2 SAAADI. The CDR3 consists of 12 residues. The CDR3, as DNA: TGCGCCAGGACGGGACAGGGCTACGAGCAGTACTTC. It specifies CARTGQGYEQYF.

There are a few counts of this clone. V is TRBV27 and J is TRBJ2-3; perhaps TRBD1 as D (6 bases). CDR1 is MNHEY, CDR2 SMNVEV, per germline (reference sequence). V was pared by 7 bases and J by 2 bases, with 22 bases between. The length of the CDR3 is 17 residues. In DNA, the CDR3 is TGTGCCAGCACCGAAAGAGGGGAACGGGGACACACAGATACGCAGTATTTT. Its protein is CASTERGERGHTDTQYF.

V is TRBV4-3 and J is TRBJ2-5; 8 bases are shared with TRBD1. TRBJ2-7 explains the end of the DNA better; the J call may be wrong. The CDR3 has 16 amino acids. The germline CDR1 and CDR2 sequences are LGHNA and YSLEER. This CDR3 reads CASSQDRTGTAYEQYF. The CDR3 bases are TGCGCCAGCAGCCAAGATCGGACAGGGACCGCCTACGAGCAGTACTTC.

This rearrangement joins TRBV11-3 to TRBJ2-7; a weak D match, TRBD2 (6 bases). V was clipped by 2 bases and J by 1 base, with 9 bases between them. This CDR3 has 14 residues. Germline lookup yields CDR1 SGHNT and CDR2 YENEEA. This CDR3 reads CASSLRRGSYEQYF. Here the CDR3 DNA reads TGTGCCAGCAGCTTACGGCGGGGATCCTACGAGCAGTACTTC.

The CDR3 spells CASSSGLAGGRMYQETQYF. The CDR3 coding sequence is TGCGCCAGCAGTTCTGGACTAGCGGGGGGTCGGATGTACCAAGAGACCCAGTACTTC. The chain links TRBV5-1 to TRBJ2-5; TRBD2 aligns across 14 bases. With V trimmed by 5 bases and J by 0 bases, 12 bases remained unmatched. Germline V gene data show CDR1 as SGHRS and CDR2 as YFSETQ. The CDR3 totals 19 residues.

The rearrangement links TRBV7-8 to TRBJ2-7; D remains unclear. With 0 bases removed from V and 2 bases from J, the gap between germline ends came to 8 bases. CDR3 length: 14 amino acids. Germline lookup yields CDR1 SGHVS and CDR2 FQNEAQ. The CDR3 coding sequence is TGTGCCAGCAGCTTAGCGCCTGCTACCTACGAGCAGTACTTC. It specifies CASSLAPATYEQYF.

This chain joins TRBV7-3 and TRBJ2-4; 7 bases fit TRBD2. Trimming removed 5 bases from V and 6 bases from J; junction bases left unmatched: 1. The CDR3 contains 12 residues. The V gene's germline CDR1 is SGHTA and CDR2 FQGTGA. CDR3: CASSGGGNIQYF. CDR3 bases: TGTGCCAGCAGCGGGGGGGGAAACATTCAGTACTTC.

This clone was picked up a small number of times. The genes are TRBV5-6 and TRBJ1-1; no definite D call. Per the germline V gene, CDR1 is SGHDT and CDR2 is YYEEEE. The length of the CDR3 is 15 residues. With 2 bases removed from V and 0 bases from J, the gap between germline ends came to 11 bases. CDR3 bases: TGTGCCAGCAGCTTCGGGGAGTACTTGAACACTGAAGCTTTCTTT. Translating gives CASSFGEYLNTEAFF.

This sequence joins TRBV18 and TRBJ1-5, with a tentative D call TRBD1 (6 bases). Trimming left V 3 bases short and J 3 bases short, with 12 bases between. The V gene's germline CDR1 is KGHSH and CDR2 LQKENI. The CDR3 length is 15 residues. CDR3 DNA: TGTGCCAGCTCACCCGCGACAGGAACCAATCAGCCCCAGCATTTT. Protein: CASSPATGTNQPQHF.

The chain is built from TRBV9 and TRBJ2-2; D not resolved. This CDR3 region has 12 residues. The germline V gene has CDR1 SGDLS and CDR2 YYNGEE. V was cut by 4 bases and J by 3 bases, with 4 bases left in between. Here the CDR3 reads CASSSHTGELFF. For the CDR3, the DNA is TGTGCCAGCAGCTCTCACACCGGGGAGCTGTTTTTT.

The V and J genes are TRBV7-9 and TRBJ1-5; 11 bases line up with TRBD1. The CDR3 loop spans 16 amino acids. V gave up 5 bases and J gave up 6 bases; unmatched junction bases: 9. Germline lookup yields CDR1 SEHNR and CDR2 FQNEAQ (reference sequence). As DNA, the CDR3 is TGTGCCAGCAGCGCACCCGGGACAGGGGGGGGTCAGCCCCAGCATTTT. This codes for CASSAPGTGGGQPQHF.

There are a few counts of this clone. V and J are TRBV7-8 and TRBJ2-4, with 8 bases fitting TRBD2. V shed 5 bases, J shed 4 bases, and the junction held 4 bases outside the gene matches. The CDR3 runs to 14 residues. Germline CDR1 and CDR2: SGHVS and FQNEAQ. The CDR3 nucleotides read TGTGCCAGCAGCCCGGGGGGGGTAAAAAACATTCAGTACTTC. It is translated as CASSPGGVKNIQYF.

The chain employs TRBV7-9 and TRBJ1-5; a possible D gene is TRBD1 (6 bases). This CDR3 spans 19 amino acids. CDR1 is SEHNR and CDR2 is FQNEAQ in the germline V gene (reference sequence). Trimming pared 1 base from V and 0 bases from J, leaving 19 bases between. The CDR3 DNA follows: TGTGCCAGCAGCTTAGGTTCATTCCGGACAGCGTATAGCAATCAGCCCCAGCATTTT. This sequence encodes CASSLGSFRTAYSNQPQHF.

This clone was counted between two and nine times. V gene TRBV29-1 combines with J gene TRBJ2-7; 10 nucleotides agree with TRBD1. Germline loops: CDR1 SQVTM, CDR2 ANQGSEA. With 6 bases clipped from V and 4 bases from J, the junction kept 9 bases outside the gene matches. This CDR3 spans 14 amino acids. DNA of the CDR3: TGCAGCGTCGCCAGCCGGGACAGGGGATACGAGCAGTACTTC. Amino acids: CSVASRDRGYEQYF.

The V call is TRBV7-7, the J call TRBJ2-5; a weak D match, TRBD2 (5 bases). Trimming cost V 1 base and J 2 bases, with 14 bases left between them. This CDR3 comprises 16 residues. The germline gives CDR1 SSHAT, CDR2 FNYEAQ (reference sequence). In DNA, the CDR3 is TGTGCCAGCAGCTTAGGGGTTCGGGGTCCTCAAGAGACCCAGTACTTC. It translates to CASSLGVRGPQETQYF. Combining the CDR3 with reference TRBV7-7 and TRBJ2-5 gives the whole variable domain GAGVSQSPRYKVTKRGQDVTLRCDPISSHATLYWYQQALGQGPEFLTYFNYEAQPDKSGLPSDRFSAERPEGSISTLTIQRTEQRDSAMYRCASSLGVRGPQETQYFGPGTRLLVL.

This chain connects TRBV5-8 to TRBJ2-7; D may be TRBD2 (6 bases). The V and J ends lost 4 bases and 0 bases respectively, with 14 bases between them. There are 15 residues in the CDR3. CDR1 is SGHTS and CDR2 is YDEGEE in the germline V gene. The CDR3, as DNA: TGTGCCAGCAGCCCCGGACGGGGGAGCTCCTACGAGCAGTACTTC. This codes for CASSPGRGSSYEQYF.

This chain joins TRBV27 and TRBJ1-1; a weak D match, TRBD1 (6 bases). Germline-derived CDR1 and CDR2 are MNHEY and SMNVEV (reference sequence). V dropped 5 bases and J dropped 1 base, with 11 bases sitting between them. This CDR3 has 14 residues. CDR3 amino acids: CASSPTGQNTEAFF. The DNA of the CDR3 is TGTGCCAGCAGTCCCACGGGACAGAACACTGAAGCTTTCTTT.

The genes are TRBV19 and TRBJ2-1; 7 bases fit TRBD1. The CDR3 consists of 12 residues. Germline CDR1 and CDR2: LNHDA and SQIVND (reference sequence). Trimming at V came to 9 bases and at J to 6 bases, leaving 5 bases not matched to a gene. This CDR3 is CASSGQSNEQFF. The CDR3 DNA reads as TGTGCCAGCTCGGGACAGAGCAATGAGCAGTTCTTC.

The chain combines TRBV11-3 with TRBJ2-5; no definite D call. V dropped 6 bases and J dropped 3 bases, with 11 bases sitting between them. The CDR3 has 13 amino acids. CDR1 and CDR2 from the germline V gene are SGHNT and YENEEA. Here the CDR3 reads CASSPGSEETQYF. The DNA of the CDR3 is TGTGCCAGCAGTCCCGGGTCGGAAGAGACCCAGTACTTC.

J is TRBJ2-7 and V is TRBV4-3; 8 bases fit TRBD1. The CDR3 sequence is 13 residues long. V shed 4 bases and J 4 bases; nucleotides not matched to a gene: 3. Germline CDR1 reads LGHNA; CDR2 reads YSLEER. DNA for the CDR3: TGCGCCAGCAGCCGGGACAGGCAGTACGAGCAGTACTTC. Amino acid sequence: CASSRDRQYEQYF.

There are a few counts of this clone. The J gene is TRBJ2-7, the V gene TRBV7-9, with a possible D match to TRBD2 (7 bases). Per germline, CDR1 SEHNR and CDR2 FQNEAQ (reference sequence). The CDR3 is 13 amino acids. Trimming took off 2 bases at V and 6 bases at J, with 11 bases between the two ends. CDR3 coding DNA: TGTGCCAGCAGCTTATCGGGGGGCCTCGAGCAGTACTTC. Its translation: CASSLSGGLEQYF.

This clone was counted between two and nine times. The chain is built from TRBV18 and TRBJ2-7; 8 nucleotides agree with TRBD1. Germline lookup yields CDR1 KGHSH and CDR2 LQKENI. This CDR3 region has 16 residues. After removal of 3 bases from V and 1 base from J, the junction contained 8 bases not matched to a gene. The CDR3 loop reads CASSPIIRQGSYEQYF. The CDR3 DNA reads as TGTGCCAGCTCACCGATAATACGACAGGGGTCCTACGAGCAGTACTTC. Based on the CDR3 plus reference TRBV18 and TRBJ2-7, the full variable domain is NAGVMQNPRHLVRRRGQEARLRCSPMKGHSHVYWYRQLPEEGLKFMVYLQKENIIDESGMPKERFSAEFPKEGPSILRIQQVVRGDSAAYFCASSPIIRQGSYEQYFGPGTRLTVT.

V and J are TRBV5-1 and TRBJ2-7; 8 bases line up with TRBD1. Germline V gene lookup returns CDR1 SGHRS and CDR2 YFSETQ. The junction had 4 bases not matched to a gene; V was cut back by 3 bases and J by 2 bases. The CDR3 runs 14 residues. DNA for the CDR3: TGCGCCAGCAGCTCAGGGGGCCTTGCCTACGAGCAGTACTTC. Residues: CASSSGGLAYEQYF.

CDR3 sequence (DNA): TGTGCCAGCAGTGACCCACAGGGTGTGAACACTGAAGCTTTCTTT. This gives the protein CASSDPQGVNTEAFF. The rearrangement uses TRBV6-1 and TRBJ1-1; possibly TRBD1 for D (6 bases). CDR3 length: 15 residues. Per germline, CDR1 MNHNS and CDR2 SASEGT. V was clipped by 3 bases and J by 0 bases, with 11 bases between them.